Listed below are T cell receptor beta chains from one sample, sequenced in a study of cytomegalovirus exposure and HLA in healthy donors. Measured with immunoSEQ multiplex PCR; TCRdb has only the in-frame clones, and not every one. The top ten hold around 1.8% of the sample, which has 200,000 to 250,000 clones, about three quarters seen once. The sequencing sample was made of PBMCs. These receptors were collected from a man between 18 and 35 years old in good health and CMV-seronegative. Each CDR3 is given with its conserved first and last residue. The D gene is left open where the match is weak. A clone size is listed for some rows: how often the clone was seen (once, few, many), or a class if it is expanded.

TGTGCCAGCAGCTTAGGAGGGATCCAGCCCCAGCATTTT CASSLGGIQPQHF NA TRBJ1-5 13 TRBV11-2 few
TGTGCCAGCAGCCCCCGGGCCGGGGCCTACAATGAGCAGTTCTTC CASSPRAGAYNEQFF NA TRBJ2-1 15 TRBV9 NA
TGTGCCAGCAGCTCGTATCTCAGGGGATACGAGTCCTACGAGCAGTACTTC CASSSYLRGYESYEQYF NA TRBJ2-7 17 TRBV7-8 NA
TGTGCCAGTAGTATGGGACTAGCAGTCACAGATACGCAGTATTTT CASSMGLAVTDTQYF TRBD2 TRBJ2-3 15 TRBV19 NA
TGTGCCAGCAGGTTGACTGTTACTAACTATGGCTACACCTTC CASRLTVTNYGYTF NA TRBJ1-2 14 TRBV28 NA
TGTGCCAGCAGCCAACTCAGGGGGGAGGACTACAATGAGCAGTTCTTC CASSQLRGEDYNEQFF NA TRBJ2-1 16 TRBV11-2 NA
TGTGCCAGCAGCCCTCCCTCGGGGTCGCAAGAGACCCAGTACTTC CASSPPSGSQETQYF NA TRBJ2-5 15 TRBV7-9 NA
TGTGCCAGCAGCTTTCCCTGGACAGAGAACTATGGCTACACCTTC CASSFPWTENYGYTF NA TRBJ1-2 15 TRBV13 few
TGTGCCAGCAGTCCTGGACAAAAAACGAGGCCCCAGCATTTT CASSPGQKTRPQHF NA TRBJ1-5 14 TRBV6-6 NA
TGTGCCAGCAGAGAACCAGGGATTGGTGGCTACACCTTC CASREPGIGGYTF NA TRBJ1-2 13 TRBV28 NA
TGTGTCTGGAGTGTACGTTGGGCCGGCCTGCAATCCTCAGCGGGGATAGATACGCAGTATTTT CVWSVRWAGLQSSAGIDTQYF TRBD2 TRBJ2-3 21 TRBV30 NA
TGTGCTAGTGGTTTGAGACAGGGGCTTAACACTGAAGCTTTCTTT CASGLRQGLNTEAFF TRBD1 TRBJ1-1 15 TRBV12-5 NA
TGTGCCACCAGCAGGCCGGGTCCTCGGAATCAGCCCCAGCATTTT CATSRPGPRNQPQHF NA TRBJ1-5 15 TRBV15 NA
TGTGCCAGCTCACCATTGGGACAGGGCCCGGAGGGCTACACCTTC CASSPLGQGPEGYTF TRBD1 TRBJ1-2 15 TRBV18 NA
TGTGCCAGCAGCCCCTGGACAAGTTATGGCTACACCTTC CASSPWTSYGYTF NA TRBJ1-2 13 TRBV7-2 NA
TGTGCCAGCTCACGGGACAGCCAGGACACTGAAGCTTTCTTT CASSRDSQDTEAFF TRBD1 TRBJ1-1 14 TRBV18 NA
TGTGCCAGTAGTCGACAGGTAGTTAACAATGAGCAGTTCTTC CASSRQVVNNEQFF NA TRBJ2-1 14 TRBV19 NA
TGCGCCAGCAGCTTGGAGGCGGGAGGGTCATCCAACGAGCAGTACTTC CASSLEAGGSSNEQYF TRBD2 TRBJ2-7 16 TRBV5-1 few
TGTGCCAGCAGCTGGATAGCGGGAGTGTCGGAGGAGCAGTACTTC CASSWIAGVSEEQYF TRBD2 TRBJ2-7 15 TRBV5-8 once
TGTGACAACAGCGCATACGGGACAGGGGGATACGAGCAGTACTTC CDNSAYGTGGYEQYF TRBD1 TRBJ2-7 15 TRBV9 NA
TGTGCCAGCAGCTTAGTCGAGGGCTTGGAGCAGTTCTTC CASSLVEGLEQFF NA TRBJ2-1 13 TRBV7-9 NA
TGTGCCAGCAGCCGTCTAGCAGAAGAGACCCAGTACTTC CASSRLAEETQYF NA TRBJ2-5 13 TRBV5-8 NA
TGCGCCAGCAGCCCCTCAGGCGGGGACTCCTACAATGAGCAGTTCTTC CASSPSGGDSYNEQFF NA TRBJ2-1 16 TRBV4-3 NA
TGTGCCAGCAGCTTAGCGGAAGGTAGGACAGGGCATGGGCCTGAAGCTTTCTTT CASSLAEGRTGHGPEAFF TRBD1 TRBJ1-1 18 TRBV7-9 NA
TGTGCCAGCAGTTACTCCAGCGGGAGGCACAATGAGCAGTTCTTC CASSYSSGRHNEQFF TRBD2 TRBJ2-1 15 TRBV6-5 NA
TGCGCCAGCAGCTCCACCTCAGGGGGTCTGAATGGCTACACCTTC CASSSTSGGLNGYTF TRBD1 TRBJ1-2 15 TRBV5-1 NA
TGTGCCAGCAGTTACGATCTTGGGCAGGGAGGGCCTGAAGCTTTCTTT CASSYDLGQGGPEAFF NA TRBJ1-1 16 TRBV6-5 few
TGTGCCAGCAGTGAAGGAGACAGCATCTACAATGAGCAGTTCTTC CASSEGDSIYNEQFF NA TRBJ2-1 15 TRBV25-1 NA
TGTGCCTGGAGTTTGACAGGGGTCTTCTCTGGAAACACCATATATTTT CAWSLTGVFSGNTIYF TRBD1 TRBJ1-3 16 TRBV30 NA
TGTGCCAGCAGCGGCCGGGACAGGGGCCACTACGAGCAGTACTTC CASSGRDRGHYEQYF TRBD1 TRBJ2-7 15 TRBV5-4 few
TGCGCCAGCAGCTGGGGACAGGGTAGCTCCTACAATGAGCAGTTCTTC CASSWGQGSSYNEQFF TRBD1 TRBJ2-1 16 TRBV5-1 NA
TGTGCCAGCAGCTTAGCAGGGGACACTGAAGCTTTCTTT CASSLAGDTEAFF NA TRBJ1-1 13 TRBV7-2 NA
TGTGCCAGTAGGGACAGGGATTTTTACGGCAATCAGCCCCAGCATTTT CASRDRDFYGNQPQHF TRBD1 TRBJ1-5 16 TRBV19 few
TGTGCCAGCAGCCCCCCCCAACTTAGACAGCCCCAGCATTTT CASSPPQLRQPQHF NA TRBJ1-5 14 TRBV7-8 once
TGTGCTAGCAGCTTAGGTGGTGTGGAGCCCGGGGAGCTGTTTTTT CASSLGGVEPGELFF NA TRBJ2-2 15 TRBV7-7 few
TGCGCCAGCAGCCAAGACTCCGGACAGGGCACTTGGTTTGAAGCTTTCTTT CASSQDSGQGTWFEAFF TRBD1 TRBJ1-1 17 TRBV4-1 NA
TGTGCCATCAGTGGCCCGGTTTACTATGGCTACACCTTC CAISGPVYYGYTF NA TRBJ1-2 13 TRBV10-3 NA
TGTGCCAGCAGCCGCGGGACTAGACCTATCCAAGAGACCCAGTACTTC CASSRGTRPIQETQYF TRBD2 TRBJ2-5 16 TRBV7-9 few
TGCGCCAGCAGCTTGGTGTGGGGTAGCGGATTAGGGCGGAGCACCTACAATGAGCAGTTCTTC CASSLVWGSGLGRSTYNEQFF NA TRBJ2-1 21 TRBV5-1 NA
TGTGCCAGCAGCCCTTCGGTCAACAATGAGCAGTTCTTC CASSPSVNNEQFF NA TRBJ2-1 13 TRBV7-3 NA